A single sample gave rise to the 8 T cell receptor beta chains below, sequenced in a study of molecular identifiers for immune sequencing clone quantification. TCRdb analysed the PCR reads with MiXCR anew, one entry per CDR3 protein. Of around 480,000 distinct CDR3 sequences in the sample, about 20% were seen once. The sample was naive CD8+ T cells from blood, with Jurkat cell RNA spiked in. Noted subset: FACS-sorted CD8+CD4-CCR7+CD45RA+ naive T cells. The receptors derive from a human donor in good health. Some libraries in this study had Jurkat cell RNA spiked in.

The V call is TRBV4-2, the J call TRBJ2-7, with TRBD2 matching 7 bases. The CDR3 contains 15 residues. Trimming took 0 bases from V and 3 from J; bases not matched to a gene: 5. The germline CDR1 and CDR2 sequences are LGHNA and YNFKEQ. The CDR3 sequence is CASSQEGGGDYEQYF. The CDR3 DNA reads as TGTGCCAGCAGCCAAGAGGGCGGGGGAGACTACGAGCAGTACTTC.

The sample holds a few counts of this clonotype. At one of its ends the junction is not consistent with the germline gene, which may arise from a read error. The chain combines TRBV6-2 or TRBV6-3 with TRBJ2-7; 7 bases match TRBD2. The CDR3 covers 13 residues. CDR1 MNHEY and CDR2 SVGEGT come from the germline V gene. CDR3 residues: CASLERGSYEQHF. CDR3 sequence (DNA): TGTGCCAGCCTTGAGCGGGGTTCCTACGAGCAGCACTTC.

This chain connects TRBV10-3 to TRBJ1-6; no reliable D call. The CDR3 has 14 amino acids. Germline CDR1 is ENHRY and CDR2 is SYGVKD. The germline V and J ends were trimmed by 3 bases and 7 bases, with 10 bases remaining between them. CDR3 sequence: CAISDPGINSPLHF. For the CDR3, the DNA is TGTGCCATCAGTGATCCAGGAATAAATTCACCCCTCCACTTT.

This clonotype occurred a few times. The V and J genes are TRBV7-9 and TRBJ2-5, with D tentatively TRBD1 (5 bases). In germline, CDR1 is SEHNR, CDR2 FQNEAQ (reference sequence). The CDR3 is 15 residues long. Trimming shortened V by 5 bases and J by 3 bases, and 16 bases separated the two germline ends. In nucleotides, the CDR3 is TGTGCCAGCAGCCCAATCATTCAGGGCGAAGAGACCCAGTACTTC. This gives the protein CASSPIIQGEETQYF.

As for this clonotype: This may arise from a read error, as a much more abundant clone is one base away. The CDR3 spells CASSPSGTTLNTEAFF. As DNA, the CDR3 is TGTGCCAGCAGCCCTTCCGGGACAACCCTGAACACTGAAGCTTTCTTT. This chain joins TRBV6-2 or TRBV6-3 and TRBJ1-1, with D maybe TRBD1 (6 bases). Per germline, CDR1 MNHEY and CDR2 SVGEGT. The CDR3 consists of 16 residues. Trimming left V 6 bases short and J 0 bases short, with 17 bases between.

This clonotype was recorded a few times. The V call is TRBV7-8, the J call TRBJ2-7; D may match TRBD1 or TRBD2 (5 bases each). Trimming pared 5 bases from V and 2 bases from J, leaving 13 bases between. The CDR3 has 14 amino acids. Germline-derived CDR1 and CDR2 are SGHVS and FQNEAQ. The CDR3 DNA reads TGTGCCAGCAGCCAAGGGACGTATCCCTACGAGCAGTACTTC. Amino acid sequence: CASSQGTYPYEQYF.

The J gene is TRBJ2-5, the V gene TRBV27; tentatively, D is TRBD1 (5 bases). Trimming left V 1 base short and J 7 bases short, with 13 bases between. CDR1 is MNHEY, CDR2 SMNVEV, per germline (reference sequence). This CDR3 is built from 14 residues. The CDR3 DNA sequence: TGTGCCAGCAGTTTATTTCAGGGTGAAGGGACCCAGTACTTC. The encoded protein is CASSLFQGEGTQYF.

The chain carries TRBV7-8 and TRBJ1-1; D gene uncertain. The CDR3 contains 17 residues. In germline, CDR1 is SGHVS, CDR2 FQNEAQ. With 5 bases removed from V and 0 bases from J, the gap between germline ends came to 19 bases. CDR3 amino acids: CASSPMADVKLNTEAFF. DNA for the CDR3: TGTGCCAGCAGCCCCATGGCCGACGTAAAGCTGAACACTGAAGCTTTCTTT.